This T cell receptor beta chain was sequenced during a study of metastatic and nonmetastatic thyroid tumors. Looking at the study overall: Comparison of repertoires was carried out across blood and tumor or nodule tissue from malignant and benign thyroid patients.

With 5 bases clipped from V and 1 base from J, the junction kept 4 bases outside the gene matches. CDR3 length: 15 amino acids. The germline V gene encodes CDR1 SGHVS and CDR2 FNYEAQ. How the authors handled the data: Differences in CDR3 between clinicopathological groups were drawn on to build a classifier intended to discriminate distant-metastatic papillary thyroid cancer patients. TCRdb re-processed the PCR reads through MiXCR. Here the V and J calls rest on TCRdb's processing, not on the authors' analysis. The sample contains about 8,400 clones, around 29% of which appear only once. On this clone: No antigen is known for it.

Before thyroid surgery, none of the patients had received any treatment. Findings of the study overall: Malignant tumors reportedly showed significantly higher TCR beta diversity than benign nodules in both blood and tumor.

The TCR was taken from a female donor with papillary thyroid cancer or a benign thyroid nodule (not recorded which). Some clones in this sample may be carry-over from other donors' samples. The sequencing input was tumor tissue. The chain employs TRBV7-6 and TRBJ2-1; 8 positions match TRBD1. CDR3 residues: CASSPGQGSYNEQFF. CDR3 coding DNA: TGTGCCAGCAGCCCTGGACAGGGATCCTACAATGAGCAGTTCTTC. Filled out from reference TRBV7-6 and TRBJ2-1, the complete variable domain reads GAGVSQSPRYKVTKRGQDVALRCDPISGHVSLYWYRQALGQGPEFLTYFNYEAQQDKSGLPNDRFSAERPEGSISTLTIQRTEQRDSAMYRCASSPGQGSYNEQFFGPGTRLTVL.